Each of the 2 T cell receptor beta chains below was sequenced from the same sample in a study of T-cell reconstitution after alpha-beta-depleted transplantation in children. The TCRbeta library was prepared with unique molecular identifiers. TCRdb processed the PCR reads anew with MiXCR; each CDR3 protein has one entry. The table records roughly 240,000 distinct CDR3 sequences, approximately 8% of them present only once. Material: PBMCs, mostly from graft donor cells, obtained 180 days after TCRalphabeta/CD19-depleted stem cell transplant. Receptors were obtained from a male patient aged 10-17 years who had a stem cell transplant for acute lymphoblastic leukemia, so the T cells may come from the graft donor.

This clonotype has at least ten counts. The chain couples TRBV5-1 to TRBJ2-1; D gene uncertain. The V end was cut by 3 bases, the J end by 0 bases, with 7 bases between. Germline CDR1 is SGHRS and CDR2 is YFSETQ. This CDR3 region has 14 residues. As DNA, the CDR3 is TGCGCCAGCAGCTACGGATTCTCCTACAATGAGCAGTTCTTC. Translation gives CASSYGFSYNEQFF.

This clonotype has ten or more counts. The V gene is TRBV12-3 or TRBV12-4, the J gene TRBJ2-3; D call uncertain. V lost 3 bases, J lost 5 bases, and 6 bases lay in between. The CDR3 is 12 amino acids. CDR3 in amino acids: CASSFLRDTQYF. The CDR3 nucleotides read TGTGCCAGCAGTTTTCTGCGAGATACGCAGTATTTT.